This T cell receptor (beta chain) derives from a study of glioma-infiltrating T cells after dendritic cell vaccination. About the research overall: Dendritic cell vaccination trial patients had either newly diagnosed or recurrent glioblastoma. Monocyte-derived dendritic cells, cultured less than 9 days with IL-4 and GM-CSF, were pulsed with autologous tumor lysate.

The primer mix had 60 V beta and 13 J beta primers. Here immunoSEQ multiplex PCR was the method, and the copy in TCRdb shows in-frame clones only, minus some. Of about 95,000 clones detected, under 90% appear once; the ten largest clones hold around 3.2%. Comment on this clone: The antigen remains unidentified.

Notes on the study in general: Only a small number of patients had complete blood and tumor samples.

This CDR3 spans 15 amino acids. Trimming took 5 bases from V and 7 from J; bases not matched to a gene: 5. CDR1 is MRHNA and CDR2 is SNTAGT in the germline V gene. Material: blood, obtained before dendritic cell vaccination. The source is a human donor with glioblastoma. The chain joins TRBV6-4 to TRBJ2-1, with 13 bases aligning to TRBD2. CDR3 DNA: TGTGCCAGCAGTACCCGGACTAGCGGGAGAAATGAGCAGTTCTTC. Translating gives CASSTRTSGRNEQFF.